This TCR beta chain was observed in a study of regulatory T cells in long-lasting Graves disease. Study as a whole: Over 5 years of antithyroid drugs plus positive TSH receptor antibodies defined persistent Graves' disease.

Library construction for TCR beta used iRepertoire HTBI primers and Arm-PCR of CDR3 regions. TCRdb recomputed calls from the multiplex PCR reads with MiXCR, one row per CDR3 protein. Among hundreds of thousands of distinct CDR3 sequences listed, 30% were seen once. There are 19 residues in the CDR3. Germline CDR1 and CDR2: MNHNS and SASEGT. V was clipped by 1 base and J by 2 bases, with 21 bases between them. Time point described: persistent/refractory GD, antithyroid drugs over 5 years with positive TRAb. From RNA extracted from PBMCs, the TCR library was made. One endocrinology department in Xi'an, China, was where patients came from. This clonotype came up a few times. No antigen is known for it. Study-level findings and limits: Reduced TCR diversity was observed in persistent Graves' patients versus newly diagnosed patients. TRBV28 was favored in persistent disease, as were TRBJ1-2 and TRBJ2-5.

The source is a female donor with Graves disease. The sample in question was peripheral blood mononuclear cells (PBMCs), obtained when the disease was refractory, from a patient treated with antithyroid drugs. The chain recombines TRBV6-1 with TRBJ1-5; D possibly corresponds to TRBD1 (6 bases). CDR3 bases: TGTGCCAGCAGTGAAGGGACAGTGTCTGGGCGTATCGGCAATCAGCCCCAGCATTTT. Its protein product is CASSEGTVSGRIGNQPQHF.